The sequence of this T cell receptor (beta chain) was determined in a study of control samples from healthy donors and cancer patients. Trimming cost V 5 bases and J 4 bases, with 14 bases left between them. CDR1 MGHDK and CDR2 SYGVNS come from the germline V gene. The CDR3 spans 14 residues. This clone was observed a single time. Assay used: immunoSEQ multiplex PCR; TCRdb lists only in-frame clones, some missing. The data show 120,000 or so clones, 80% to 95% seen once. The rearrangement links TRBV25-1 to TRBJ1-1; weak D call: TRBD1 (5 bases). The sample was blood. The clonotype was recovered from a woman aged 18 to 35 in good health. The CDR3 DNA reads as TGTGCCAGCAGTCCCCTCTCGGGGACCACTGAAGCTTTCTTT. Residues: CASSPLSGTTEAFF. Variable domain in full (rest from reference TRBV25-1 and TRBJ1-1): EADIYQTPRYLVIGTGKKITLECSQTMGHDKMYWYQQDPGMELHLIHYSYGVNSTEKGDLSSESTVSRIRTEHFPLTLESARPSHTSQYLCASSPLSGTTEAFFGQGTRLTVV.